These 30 T cell receptor beta chains came from one sample sequenced in a study of cytomegalovirus exposure and HLA in healthy donors. The study ran its PCR with 60 Vbeta and 13 Jbeta primers. Clones were sequenced by immunoSEQ multiplex PCR, and TCRdb holds only the in-frame ones, with some missing. The table has about 160,000 clones, roughly 85% seen once. The sequenced sample was PBMCs. The receptors were gathered from a man between 18 and 35 years old in good health and CMV-seropositive.

The gene calls are TRBV7-9 and TRBJ2-3; TRBD1 agrees at 9 bases. After removal of 1 base from V and 1 base from J, the junction contained 3 bases not matched to a gene. CDR1 is SEHNR, CDR2 FQNEAQ, per germline (reference sequence). The CDR3 sequence is 16 residues long. CDR3 DNA: TGTGCCAGCAGCTTAGGGACAGGGGAACGCACAGATACGCAGTATTTT. It is translated as CASSLGTGERTDTQYF.

The chain employs TRBV6-5 and TRBJ2-7; tentatively, D is TRBD2 (7 bases). V was pared by 5 bases and J by 4 bases, with 12 bases between. The germline V gene has CDR1 MNHEY and CDR2 SVGAGI. The CDR3 spans 13 residues. The CDR3 is CASSEGGAYEQYF. The CDR3 DNA sequence: TGTGCCAGCAGTGAAGGGGGGGCATACGAGCAGTACTTC.

A word on this clone: The same CDR3 can be traced to other DNA sequences in this sample. V and J are TRBV4-1 and TRBJ2-2, with D possibly being TRBD2 (5 bases). The germline V gene has CDR1 MGHRA and CDR2 YSYEKL. CDR3 length equals 12 residues. Trimming cost V 8 bases and J 5 bases, with 9 bases left between them. The chain's CDR3 is CASRGGTGELFF. CDR3 sequence (DNA): TGCGCCAGCCGGGGTGGGACCGGGGAGCTGTTTTTT.

V is TRBV18 and J is TRBJ2-3; 9 nucleotides match TRBD1. The CDR3 spans 14 residues. The germline CDR1 and CDR2 sequences are KGHSH and LQKENI. Trimming removed 6 bases from V and 5 bases from J; junction bases left unmatched: 6. The chain's CDR3 is CASSMTGGIDTQYF. DNA of the CDR3: TGTGCCAGCTCGATGACAGGGGGAATAGATACGCAGTATTTT. Full variable domain (missing parts from reference TRBV18 and TRBJ2-3): NAGVMQNPRHLVRRRGQEARLRCSPMKGHSHVYWYRQLPEEGLKFMVYLQKENIIDESGMPKERFSAEFPKEGPSILRIQQVVRGDSAAYFCASSMTGGIDTQYFGPGTRLTVL.

The chain is built from TRBV25-1 and TRBJ1-4, with 7 bases matching TRBD1. The CDR3 runs to 15 residues. Germline loops: CDR1 MGHDK, CDR2 SYGVNS. Trimming removed 2 bases from V and 4 bases from J; junction bases left unmatched: 4. The CDR3 loop reads CASSEPGQVNEKLFF. In DNA, the CDR3 is TGTGCCAGCAGTGAACCCGGACAGGTTAATGAAAAACTGTTTTTT.

This clone was counted once. The gene calls are TRBV20-1 and TRBJ2-3; no reliable D call. This CDR3 is built from 10 residues. Per the germline V gene, CDR1 is DFQATT and CDR2 is SNEGSKA (reference sequence). V was pared by 5 bases and J by 6 bases, with 6 bases between. The CDR3, as DNA: TGCAGTGCTTTATTCGATACGCAGTATTTT. It yields the protein CSALFDTQYF.

The chain carries TRBV19 and TRBJ2-7; possible D gene TRBD2, 5 bases. CDR1 and CDR2 (germline): LNHDA, SQIVND (reference sequence). The ends were cut back, 5 bases at V and 1 base at J, with 9 bases in the middle. The CDR3 extends over 13 amino acids. The CDR3 region has the DNA TGTGCCAGTAGTCTCGGGGTTTCCTACGAGCAGTACTTC. Translating it yields CASSLGVSYEQYF.

This sequence joins TRBV27 and TRBJ1-1, with D tentatively TRBD1 (5 bases). Trimming pared 4 bases from V and 0 bases from J, leaving 6 bases between. Germline CDR1 and CDR2: MNHEY and SMNVEV (reference sequence). The CDR3 is 13 amino acids. As DNA, the CDR3 is TGTGCCAGCAGTTCCAGGGTGAACACTGAAGCTTTCTTT. This translates into CASSSRVNTEAFF.

The chain employs TRBV18 and TRBJ2-7; 9 nucleotides match TRBD1. Per germline, CDR1 KGHSH and CDR2 LQKENI. The CDR3 totals 14 residues. After removal of 3 bases from V and 6 bases from J, the junction contained 6 bases not matched to a gene. DNA for the CDR3: TGTGCCAGCTCACCCCCTCGGGACAGGGCCGAGCAGTACTTC. Its translation is CASSPPRDRAEQYF.

The chain has TRBV4-3 and TRBJ2-1; 13 nucleotides agree with TRBD2. The germline gives CDR1 LGHNA, CDR2 YSLEER. V lost 4 bases to trimming and J lost 10 bases; unmatched junction nucleotides: 10. The CDR3 length is 16 residues. The CDR3 bases are TGCGCCAGCAGCCCTACTAGCGGGGGGGCCCGGCGCGAGCAGTTCTTC. This gives the protein CASSPTSGGARREQFF.

The V and J genes are TRBV16 and TRBJ2-3; the D gene is possibly TRBD2 (6 bases). The V gene lost 0 bases and the J gene lost 1 base, with 11 bases spanning the gap. CDR1 is KGHSY, CDR2 FQNENV, per germline. CDR3 size: 16 residues. Here the CDR3 DNA reads TGTGCCAGCAGCCAATCCGCGGGGTTTGGCACAGATACGCAGTATTTT. Translated, it gives CASSQSAGFGTDTQYF.

V gene TRBV18 combines with J gene TRBJ1-1; D is ambiguous. There are 13 residues in the CDR3. Deletions cut 1 base from V and 2 bases from J, with 5 bases between. Germline-derived CDR1 and CDR2 are KGHSH and LQKENI. CDR3 sequence: CASSPLGNTEAFF. The CDR3 DNA is TGTGCCAGCTCACCACTGGGCAACACTGAAGCTTTCTTT. The variable domain in full, with the rest retrieved from reference TRBV18 and TRBJ1-1, is NAGVMQNPRHLVRRRGQEARLRCSPMKGHSHVYWYRQLPEEGLKFMVYLQKENIIDESGMPKERFSAEFPKEGPSILRIQQVVRGDSAAYFCASSPLGNTEAFFGQGTRLTVV.

This chain links TRBV27 with TRBJ2-7; 8 bases map to TRBD1. With 5 bases clipped from V and 1 base from J, the junction kept 7 bases outside the gene matches. CDR3 size: 15 residues. Germline loops: CDR1 MNHEY, CDR2 SMNVEV (reference sequence). The CDR3 is CASSPSRDRSYEQYF. Written as DNA, the CDR3 is TGTGCCAGCAGTCCGTCCCGGGACAGGTCCTACGAGCAGTACTTC.

This sequence joins TRBV15 and TRBJ1-2; no clear D gene. CDR3 length equals 14 residues. The germline gives CDR1 LNHNV, CDR2 YYDKDF (reference sequence). V was shortened by 0 bases and J by 2 bases, with 7 bases between the two germline ends. The DNA of the CDR3 is TGTGCCACCAGCAGAGACCGGGTAAACTATGGCTACACCTTC. As protein: CATSRDRVNYGYTF.

The chain is built from TRBV2 and TRBJ2-3; D perhaps matches TRBD2 (6 bases). The CDR3 extends over 15 amino acids. Looked up from germline, CDR1 is SNHLY and CDR2 is FYNNEI. Trimming removed 3 bases at V and 4 bases at J, with 14 bases between. The DNA for the CDR3 is TGTGCCAGCAGTGATCGGGGAAGGGAGGCAGATACGCAGTATTTT. This sequence encodes CASSDRGREADTQYF.

This clone occurred a few times. J is TRBJ2-3 and V is TRBV6-4; weak D call: TRBD1 (5 bases). Germline lookup yields CDR1 MRHNA and CDR2 SNTAGT. The CDR3 is 15 residues long. V was trimmed by 4 bases and J by 2 bases, leaving 13 bases between them. The CDR3 DNA is TGTGCCAGCAGTGTTGGGGCAGGAGACACAGATACGCAGTATTTT. It encodes CASSVGAGDTDTQYF.

This chain uses TRBV6-1 with TRBJ1-1; D uncertain. The V gene lost 0 bases and the J gene lost 4 bases, with 6 bases spanning the gap. The CDR3 length is 13 residues. The germline gives CDR1 MNHNS, CDR2 SASEGT. CDR3 protein: CASSEAGFTEAFF. CDR3 bases: TGTGCCAGCAGTGAAGCGGGCTTCACTGAAGCTTTCTTT.

The chain combines TRBV11-1 with TRBJ2-5, with D perhaps matching TRBD1 (6 bases). The CDR3 consists of 16 residues. Looked up from germline, CDR1 is SGHAT and CDR2 is FQDESV (reference sequence). The V end was cut by 4 bases, the J end by 3 bases, with 18 bases between. The chain's CDR3 is CASSSGQSTYKETQYF. The CDR3 DNA sequence: TGTGCCAGCAGCTCGGGACAATCAACGTACAAAGAGACCCAGTACTTC.

The gene calls are TRBV5-1 and TRBJ1-1, with 7 nucleotides matching TRBD1. The CDR3 runs 15 residues. The germline CDR1 and CDR2 sequences are SGHRS and YFSETQ. After removal of 4 bases from V and 4 bases from J, the junction contained 10 bases not matched to a gene. The CDR3, as DNA: TGCGCCAGCAGCCCAGAGGGGGCGCCGGTCACTGAAGCTTTCTTT. It translates to CASSPEGAPVTEAFF.

This clone came up a few times. V and J are TRBV6-5 and TRBJ2-7, with 8 bases identical to TRBD1. The CDR3 contains 15 residues. V shed 2 bases and J 0 bases; nucleotides not matched to a gene: 3. The germline V gene has CDR1 MNHEY and CDR2 SVGAGI. Here the CDR3 reads CASSYAGTGSYEQYF. The DNA for the CDR3 is TGTGCCAGCAGTTACGCCGGGACAGGCTCCTACGAGCAGTACTTC.

The V call is TRBV25-1, the J call TRBJ2-5; TRBD1 is a possible D gene (6 bases). The germline gives CDR1 MGHDK, CDR2 SYGVNS. The CDR3 length is 17 residues. V was trimmed by 3 bases and J by 5 bases, leaving 22 bases between them. CDR3 loop: CASSDSPPQGGWETQYF. CDR3 coding DNA: TGTGCCAGCAGTGACTCACCCCCACAGGGCGGTTGGGAGACCCAGTACTTC.

Notes on this clone: The junction departs from the called germline gene at one end, perhaps through a read error. V and J are TRBV20-1 and TRBJ2-4, with D perhaps TRBD2 (5 bases). From germline, CDR1 is DFQATT and CDR2 SNEGSKA (reference sequence). CDR3 length: 11 amino acids. Here the CDR3 reads CSALPGNSQYF. CDR3 nucleotide sequence: TGCAGTGCCCTCCCGGGAAACAGTCAGTACTTC.

As concerns this clone: At the DNA level, this CDR3 is encoded by other sequences in the same sample as well. The rearrangement joins TRBV5-6 to TRBJ1-1; no reliable D call. CDR3 length equals 13 residues. V lost 4 bases to trimming and J lost 0 bases, with 7 bases between them. CDR1 is SGHDT, CDR2 YYEEEE, per germline. CDR3 DNA sequence: TGTGCCAGCAGCCTAACAGTGAACACTGAAGCTTTCTTT. Its translation: CASSLTVNTEAFF.

V is TRBV7-2 and J is TRBJ2-7; unclear D gene. The CDR3 runs to 14 residues. From germline, CDR1 is SGHTA and CDR2 FQGNSA. Trimming removed 1 base at V and 6 bases at J, with 13 bases between. For the CDR3, the DNA is TGTGCCAGCAGCTTAGAAGGCATAGCTGGCGAGCAGTACTTC. Amino acids: CASSLEGIAGEQYF.

The rearrangement uses TRBV6-1 and TRBJ2-5, with D maybe TRBD2 (5 bases). The V end lost 6 bases, the J end lost 7 bases, and 12 bases lay between the germline ends. There are 12 residues in the CDR3. Germline lookup yields CDR1 MNHNS and CDR2 SASEGT. CDR3 region: CASSVLGGTQYF. The CDR3, as DNA: TGTGCCAGCAGCGTCCTCGGAGGGACCCAGTACTTC.

The chain links TRBV7-2 to TRBJ1-6, with D possibly matching TRBD1 (5 bases). V was pared by 6 bases and J by 2 bases, with 11 bases between. Germline-derived CDR1 and CDR2 are SGHTA and FQGNSA. CDR3 length: 15 amino acids. In DNA, the CDR3 is TGTGCCAGCAGTCGGGAGGGGACCTATAATTCACCCCTCCACTTT. Its translation: CASSREGTYNSPLHF.

V usage is TRBV4-3 and J usage is TRBJ1-1; a weak D match, TRBD1 (6 bases). Per the germline V gene, CDR1 is LGHNA and CDR2 is YSLEER. The V end lost 0 bases, the J end lost 7 bases, and 15 bases lay between the germline ends. The CDR3 runs to 15 residues. CDR3 protein: CASSQDRYLDSEAFF. The CDR3 nucleotides are TGCGCCAGCAGCCAAGATCGTTATCTGGACAGTGAAGCTTTCTTT.

The chain uses TRBV5-6 and TRBJ1-1; D possibly corresponds to TRBD1 (6 bases). The germline gives CDR1 SGHDT, CDR2 YYEEEE. Trimming took 0 bases from V and 5 from J, leaving 14 bases between them. This CDR3 contains 15 residues. CDR3 residues: CASSLALGASTEAFF. The CDR3, as DNA: TGTGCCAGCAGCTTGGCACTGGGGGCGTCGACTGAAGCTTTCTTT. The full variable domain, in which reference TRBV5-6 and TRBJ1-1 provide the parts outside the CDR3, is DAGVTQSPTHLIKTRGQQVTLRCSPKSGHDTVSWYQQALGQGPQFIFQYYEEEERQRGNFPDRFSGHQFPNYSSELNVNALLLGDSALYLCASSLALGASTEAFFGQGTRLTVV.

The gene calls are TRBV27 and TRBJ1-3; the D is unclear. CDR1 and CDR2 from the germline V gene are MNHEY and SMNVEV (reference sequence). The CDR3 runs to 14 residues. V lost 6 bases and J 1 base, leaving 10 bases between the germline ends. CDR3 DNA sequence: TGTGCCAGCAGCCCGGCGGGTTCTGGAAACACCATATATTTT. Translating it yields CASSPAGSGNTIYF.

The rearrangement uses TRBV21-1 and TRBJ1-1; TRBD1, the table's D call, lacks a check against the DNA. TRBV21-1 is termed a pseudogene. The CDR3 covers 15 residues. The CDR3 loop is CASRQKGRSNTEAFF. The DNA for the CDR3 is TGTGCCAGCAGACAGAAAGGCAGAAGTAACACTGAAGCTTTCTTT.